Below, 17 T cell receptor beta chains from the same sample are listed, as sequenced in a study of T cell responses to AZD1222 COVID-19 vaccine. Here immunoSEQ multiplex PCR was the method, and the copy in TCRdb shows in-frame clones only, minus some. The sample records around 250,000 clones, 80% to 95% being singletons. The sequences come from peripheral blood, collected on day 0 of AZD1222 vaccination. These receptors originate from an adult in good health.

CDR3 sequence reads: CASSDIGGTFYNSPLHF. CDR3 sequence (DNA): TGTGCCAGCAGTGATATAGGAGGGACCTTCTATAATTCACCCCTCCACTTT. The chain couples TRBV6-1 to TRBJ1-6, with D possibly TRBD1 on 5 matching bases. This CDR3 contains 17 residues. Trimming removed 3 bases at V and 3 bases at J, with 15 bases between. Germline CDR1 and CDR2: MNHNS and SASEGT.

The J gene is TRBJ1-1, the V gene TRBV28; no clear D gene. CDR3 length: 13 residues. The V gene's germline CDR1 is MDHEN and CDR2 SYDVKM. With 10 bases removed from V and 0 bases from J, the gap between germline ends came to 12 bases. This chain's CDR3 is CATIFFMNTEAFF. CDR3 in DNA: TGTGCCACCATTTTTTTCATGAACACTGAAGCTTTCTTT.

The chain has TRBV27 and TRBJ2-5, with 7 bases fitting TRBD2. The CDR3 spans 15 residues. V trimming: 2 bases; J trimming: 5 bases; junction bases outside the gene matches: 8. Looked up from germline, CDR1 is MNHEY and CDR2 is SMNVEV (reference sequence). The CDR3 is CASSLNRGRGETQYF. In nucleotides, the CDR3 is TGTGCCAGCAGTTTAAACCGCGGGAGAGGGGAGACCCAGTACTTC.

The gene calls are TRBV12-3 or TRBV12-4 and TRBJ1-3; possible D gene TRBD1, 5 bases. V was trimmed by 9 bases and J by 5 bases, leaving 11 bases between them. The CDR3 consists of 12 residues. The CDR3 is CASEGRRNTIYF. The CDR3 bases are TGTGCCAGTGAGGGGAGAAGAAACACCATATATTTT.

The chain recombines TRBV10-2 with TRBJ1-4; no clear D gene. Germline V gene lookup returns CDR1 WSHSY and CDR2 SAAADI. The germline V and J ends were trimmed by 2 bases and 8 bases, with 18 bases remaining between them. The CDR3 sequence is 16 residues long. The CDR3 nucleotides read TGCGCCAGCAGTGAGGTTTTTGTGGGAGGGCCGGAAAAACTGTTTTTT. This translates into CASSEVFVGGPEKLFF.

The CDR3 loop reads CASSPYSDYLETQYF. For the CDR3, the DNA is TGTGCCAGCTCACCATACAGCGACTATTTGGAGACCCAGTACTTC. This rearrangement joins TRBV18 to TRBJ2-5, with D possibly being TRBD2 (5 bases). CDR1 is KGHSH, CDR2 LQKENI, per germline. This CDR3 comprises 15 residues. V was cut by 2 bases and J by 5 bases, with 15 bases left in between.

V gene TRBV5-1 combines with J gene TRBJ2-2; no clear D gene. The length of the CDR3 is 14 residues. Germline V lookup: CDR1 SGHRS, CDR2 YFSETQ. V lost 4 bases to trimming and J lost 0 bases, with 7 bases between them. The CDR3 loop reads CASSPGANTGELFF. CDR3 DNA sequence: TGCGCCAGCAGCCCTGGAGCGAACACCGGGGAGCTGTTTTTT.

The chain couples TRBV9 to TRBJ2-5; D is possibly TRBD1 (6 bases). The CDR3 loop spans 15 amino acids. Per germline, CDR1 SGDLS and CDR2 YYNGEE. Trimming removed 0 bases from V and 5 bases from J, with 14 bases in between. The DNA for the CDR3 is TGTGCCAGCAGCGTAGAAGGGGGAGTAGGTGAGACCCAGTACTTC. As protein: CASSVEGGVGETQYF.

The chain has TRBV4-3 and TRBJ1-1; D remains ambiguous. The germline V gene encodes CDR1 LGHNA and CDR2 YSLEER. V lost 1 base and J 3 bases, leaving 15 bases between the germline ends. This CDR3 spans 16 amino acids. CDR3 DNA sequence: TGCGCCAGCAGCCAAGTGTGGGCGAGAGTGGACACTGAAGCTTTCTTT. Translating it yields CASSQVWARVDTEAFF.

The V call is TRBV18, the J call TRBJ1-2, with 7 nucleotides matching TRBD1. Per the germline V gene, CDR1 is KGHSH and CDR2 is LQKENI. V shed 6 bases, J shed 3 bases, and the junction held 4 bases outside the gene matches. The CDR3 extends over 13 amino acids. The CDR3 DNA reads TGTGCCAGCTCCCAAGGACAGGACTATGGCTACACCTTC. Translation gives CASSQGQDYGYTF.

The J gene is TRBJ1-4, the V gene TRBV11-2, with D hard to call. V gave up 5 bases and J gave up 2 bases, with 18 bases separating them. This CDR3 has 17 amino acids. Germline-derived CDR1 and CDR2 are SGHAT and FQNNGV. The CDR3 here is CASSPLVGSSTNEKLFF. CDR3 DNA sequence: TGTGCCAGCAGCCCCCTTGTCGGTAGTAGCACTAATGAAAAACTGTTTTTT.

This clone was recorded a few times. The rearrangement joins TRBV5-1 to TRBJ2-1; 15 nucleotides align to TRBD2. Germline CDR1 SGHRS, CDR2 YFSETQ. The CDR3 extends over 18 amino acids. V was pared by 3 bases and J by 0 bases, with 4 bases of the junction left unmatched. CDR3 coding DNA: TGCGCCAGCAGCTCACCGGGACTAGCGGGAGGCTCCTACAATGAGCAGTTCTTC. It is translated as CASSSPGLAGGSYNEQFF.

This chain links TRBV7-2 with TRBJ1-2; 9 nucleotides match TRBD1. From germline, CDR1 is SGHTA and CDR2 FQGNSA. The junction had 5 bases not matched to a gene; V was cut back by 1 base and J by 5 bases. This CDR3 is 15 amino acids long. CDR3 residues: CASSLDRGRGYGYTF. CDR3 nucleotide sequence: TGTGCCAGCAGCTTAGACAGGGGGCGCGGGTATGGCTACACCTTC.

The chain links TRBV5-1 to TRBJ2-7; weak D call: TRBD1 (7 bases). CDR1 and CDR2 from the germline V gene are SGHRS and YFSETQ. V was cut by 6 bases and J by 2 bases, with 15 bases left in between. CDR3 length equals 14 residues. The CDR3, as DNA: TGCGCCAGCATCCCGACAGGGAGGCCCTACGAGCAGTACTTC. Residues: CASIPTGRPYEQYF.

This rearrangement joins TRBV28 to TRBJ1-5; D gene ambiguous. Germline V gene data show CDR1 as MDHEN and CDR2 as SYDVKM. The CDR3 contains 14 residues. V lost 5 bases and J 6 bases, leaving 14 bases between the germline ends. CDR3 sequence: CASSDGLIGQPQHF. CDR3 coding DNA: TGTGCCAGCAGTGATGGACTGATCGGTCAGCCCCAGCATTTT.

The chain has TRBV6-8 and TRBJ1-4, with unresolved D. CDR1 and CDR2 (germline): MNHGY, SAAAGT. This CDR3 spans 13 amino acids. V dropped 7 bases and J dropped 17 bases, with 23 bases sitting between them. DNA of the CDR3: TGTGCCAGCATCCAAACGGTTCTCAACCCTCTTTTTTTT. Residues: CASIQTVLNPLFF.

The chain links TRBV6-5 to TRBJ2-7; possibly TRBD1 for D (5 bases). There are 13 residues in the CDR3. Germline V gene data show CDR1 as MNHEY and CDR2 as SVGAGI. The V and J ends lost 6 bases and 3 bases respectively, with 12 bases between them. The chain's CDR3 is CASRDGASYEQYF. The CDR3 nucleotides read TGTGCCAGCAGGGATGGGGCGAGCTACGAGCAGTACTTC.